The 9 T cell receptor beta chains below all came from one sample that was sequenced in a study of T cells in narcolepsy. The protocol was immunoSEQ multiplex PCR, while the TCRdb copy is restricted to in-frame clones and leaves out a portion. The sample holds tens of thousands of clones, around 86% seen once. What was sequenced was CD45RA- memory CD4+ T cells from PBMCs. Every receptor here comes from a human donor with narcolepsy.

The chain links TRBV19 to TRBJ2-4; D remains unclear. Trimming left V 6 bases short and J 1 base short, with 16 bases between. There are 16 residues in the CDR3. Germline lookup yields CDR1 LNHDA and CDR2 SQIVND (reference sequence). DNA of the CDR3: TGTGCCAGTAGCCTGGATGGGGTAGGGGCCAAAAACATTCAGTACTTC. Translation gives CASSLDGVGAKNIQYF.

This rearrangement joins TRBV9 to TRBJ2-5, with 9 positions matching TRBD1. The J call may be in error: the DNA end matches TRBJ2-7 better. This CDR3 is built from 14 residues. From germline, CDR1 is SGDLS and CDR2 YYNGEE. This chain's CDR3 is CASSPGQGPYEQYF. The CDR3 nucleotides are TGTGCCAGCAGCCCGGGACAGGGCCCCTACGAGCAGTACTTC.

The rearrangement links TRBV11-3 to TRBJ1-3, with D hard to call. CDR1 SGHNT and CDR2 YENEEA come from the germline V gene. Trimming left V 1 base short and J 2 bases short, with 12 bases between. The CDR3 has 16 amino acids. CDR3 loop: CASSLALGLTGNTIYF. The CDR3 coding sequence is TGTGCCAGCAGCTTAGCCCTGGGCCTGACTGGAAACACCATATATTTT.

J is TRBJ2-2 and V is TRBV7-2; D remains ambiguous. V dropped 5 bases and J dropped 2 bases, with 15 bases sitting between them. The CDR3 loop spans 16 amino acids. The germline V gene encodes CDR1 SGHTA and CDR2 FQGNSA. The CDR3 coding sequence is TGTGCCAGCAGCCCCGGGTGGCGACGAAACACCGGGGAGCTGTTTTTT. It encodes CASSPGWRRNTGELFF. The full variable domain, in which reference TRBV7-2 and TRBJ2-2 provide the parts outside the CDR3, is GAGVSQSPSNKVTEKGKDVELRCDPISGHTALYWYRQSLGQGLEFLIYFQGNSAPDKSGLPSDRFSAERTGGSVSTLTIQRTQQEDSAVYLCASSPGWRRNTGELFFGEGSRLTVL.

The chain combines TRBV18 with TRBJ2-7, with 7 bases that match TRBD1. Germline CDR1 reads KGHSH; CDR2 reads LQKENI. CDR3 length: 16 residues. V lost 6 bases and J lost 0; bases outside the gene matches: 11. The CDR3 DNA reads TGTGCCAGCTCCCTACTCCGGGACAGCCCCTCCTACGAGCAGTACTTC. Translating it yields CASSLLRDSPSYEQYF.

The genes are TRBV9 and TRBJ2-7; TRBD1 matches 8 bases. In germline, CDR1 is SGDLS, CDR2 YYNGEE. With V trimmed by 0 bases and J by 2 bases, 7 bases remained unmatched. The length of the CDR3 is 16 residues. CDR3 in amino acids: CASSVADTGGPYEQYF. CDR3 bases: TGTGCCAGCAGCGTAGCGGATACAGGGGGGCCCTACGAGCAGTACTTC.

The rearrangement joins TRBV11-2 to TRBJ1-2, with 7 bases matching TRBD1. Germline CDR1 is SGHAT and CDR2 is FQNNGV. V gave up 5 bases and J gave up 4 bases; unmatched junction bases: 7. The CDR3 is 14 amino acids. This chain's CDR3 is CASSRGQNVYGYTF. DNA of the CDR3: TGTGCCAGCAGCCGGGGACAGAACGTCTATGGCTACACCTTC.

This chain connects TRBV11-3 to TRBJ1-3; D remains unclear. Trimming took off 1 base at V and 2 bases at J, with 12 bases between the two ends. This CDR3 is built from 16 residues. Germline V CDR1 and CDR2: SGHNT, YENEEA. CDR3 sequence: CASSLVTASTGNTIYF. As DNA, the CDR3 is TGTGCCAGCAGCTTAGTGACCGCTTCCACTGGAAACACCATATATTTT. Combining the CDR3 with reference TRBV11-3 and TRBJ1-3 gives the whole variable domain EAGVVQSPRYKIIEKKQPVAFWCNPISGHNTLYWYLQNLGQGPELLIRYENEEAVDDSQLPKDRFSAERLKGVDSTLKIQPAELGDSAVYLCASSLVTASTGNTIYFGEGSWLTVV.

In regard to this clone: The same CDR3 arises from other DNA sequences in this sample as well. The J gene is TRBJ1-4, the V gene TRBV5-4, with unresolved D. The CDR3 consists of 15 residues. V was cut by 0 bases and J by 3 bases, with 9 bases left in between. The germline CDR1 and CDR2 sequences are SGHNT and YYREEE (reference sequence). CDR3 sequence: CASSLALGANEKLFF. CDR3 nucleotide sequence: TGTGCCAGCAGCTTGGCCCTTGGGGCTAATGAAAAACTGTTTTTT.